These T cell receptor beta chains were read from a single sample in a study of identical twins. MiXCR was run by TCRdb on the 5' RACE reads, yielding one entry per CDR3 protein. The table has 450,000 or so distinct CDR3 sequences, approximately 15% seen once. The data were also submitted as part of a second study, on yellow fever vaccine responses in identical twins.

Sequencing was performed on CD4+ T cells sorted from blood. These receptors were collected from a young woman in good health. Both conserved end residues are part of each CDR3. The order of the fields is J gene, clone size, D gene, V gene, CDR3 DNA, CDR3 protein. A D gene is named only where the DNA matches it firmly. A row's size may be missing; if present it is once, few, many or a size class.

TRBJ2-1 few TRBD2 TRBV20-1 TGCAGTGCTAGATCCCGGACTAGCGGGGGCCTTGAGCAGTTCTTC CSARSRTSGGLEQFF
TRBJ2-1 few . TRBV30 TGTGCCTGGAGTGCGGGTTTTGCCAACAATGAGCAGTTCTTC CAWSAGFANNEQFF
TRBJ2-2 many . TRBV4-3 TGCGCCAGCAGCCAAGCGGGCCCGAACACCGGGGAGCTGTTTTTT CASSQAGPNTGELFF
TRBJ2-6 . TRBD1 TRBV2 TGTGCCAGCACTGGGACAGGGGGAATTGGGGCCAACGTCCTGACTTTC CASTGTGGIGANVLTF
TRBJ2-7 few TRBD1 TRBV6-2/TRBV6-3 TGTGCCAGCACCCAGGCAGGGGGTAAGCAGTACTTC CASTQAGGKQYF
TRBJ2-5 many . TRBV12-3/TRBV12-4 TGTGCCAGCAGTTTTTCTCTTCGAGAGACCCAGTACTTC CASSFSLRETQYF
TRBJ2-2 . TRBD1 TRBV29-1 TGCAGCGTTTCCGGGACAGGGGGCTTCGGGGAGCTGTTTTTT CSVSGTGGFGELFF
TRBJ1-2 few . TRBV29-1 TGCAGCGGCACTATGGGTGACTATGGCTACACCTTC CSGTMGDYGYTF
TRBJ1-1 . . TRBV5-5 TGTGCCAGCAGCGTACGGGTGGTTGGCACTGAAGCTTTCTTT CASSVRVVGTEAFF
TRBJ2-7 few TRBD1 TRBV10-3 TGTGCCATCAGCATGACAGGGAAATACGAGCAGTACTTC CAISMTGKYEQYF
TRBJ2-7 . TRBD2 TRBV11-1 TGTGCCAGCAGCTTATTCGCGGGGGGGCCGTACGAGCAGTACTTC CASSLFAGGPYEQYF
TRBJ2-5 many . TRBV28 TGTGCCAGCCTGGGCGTACAAGAGACCCAGTACTTC CASLGVQETQYF
TRBJ1-2 many . TRBV10-3 TGTGCCGTCCGGGGATCTGACAACTATGGCTACACCTTC CAVRGSDNYGYTF
TRBJ2-7 few . TRBV20-1 TGCAGTGCTAGAGACGGGGCTGCCTACGAGCAGTACTTC CSARDGAAYEQYF
TRBJ1-3 many . TRBV7-2 TGTGCCAGCAGCCTAGGGCACTTCGGAAACACCATATATTTT CASSLGHFGNTIYF
TRBJ1-3 . . TRBV12-3/TRBV12-4 TGTGCCAGCAGTTTATGGAGGGTATCTGGAAACACCATATATTTT CASSLWRVSGNTIYF
TRBJ2-2 few TRBD2 TRBV12-3/TRBV12-4 TGTGCCAGCAGTTTCTCCGGGGGGGATGTGGAGCTGTTTTTT CASSFSGGDVELFF
TRBJ2-5 . . TRBV30 TGTGCCTGGAGCTTGGGCTGGGCGGGGAGCCAAGAGACCCAGTACTTC CAWSLGWAGSQETQYF
TRBJ1-5 few . TRBV3-1 TGTGCCAGCAGCCAAGATCTTTTTGGACGCCAGCCCCAGCATTTT CASSQDLFGRQPQHF
TRBJ2-1 many TRBD1 TRBV12-3/TRBV12-4 TGTGCCAGCAGTTTCCGGACAGGGTACAATGAGCAGTTCTTC CASSFRTGYNEQFF
TRBJ2-3 few . TRBV25-1 TGTGCCAGCAGTGAATCTGTCCGGACAGTCACAGATACGCAGTATTTT CASSESVRTVTDTQYF
TRBJ2-3 . TRBD1 TRBV24-1 TGTGCCACCTCTCTCCGGGGACAGGGAGGTACGCAGTATTTT CATSLRGQGGTQYF
TRBJ1-1 . . TRBV15 TGTGCCACCAGCAGACCCCGGGGGCCGAACACTGAAGCTTTCTTT CATSRPRGPNTEAFF
TRBJ2-3 . TRBD2 TRBV12-3/TRBV12-4 TGTGCCAGCAGTTTAGTAGCGGGAGCTTCAGATACGCAGTATTTT CASSLVAGASDTQYF
TRBJ2-3 few TRBD2 TRBV12-3/TRBV12-4 TGTGCCACGCAGCGGGAACTGAGCACAGATACGCAGTATTTT CATQRELSTDTQYF
TRBJ2-4 few . TRBV7-2 TGTGCCAGCAGCTTAGGGGCGGGTAAAAACATTCAGTACTTC CASSLGAGKNIQYF
TRBJ2-1 . TRBD2 TRBV10-3 TGTGCCATCGGGAAGCTAGCGGGAGGGCCGTCCTACAATGAGCAGTTCTTC CAIGKLAGGPSYNEQFF